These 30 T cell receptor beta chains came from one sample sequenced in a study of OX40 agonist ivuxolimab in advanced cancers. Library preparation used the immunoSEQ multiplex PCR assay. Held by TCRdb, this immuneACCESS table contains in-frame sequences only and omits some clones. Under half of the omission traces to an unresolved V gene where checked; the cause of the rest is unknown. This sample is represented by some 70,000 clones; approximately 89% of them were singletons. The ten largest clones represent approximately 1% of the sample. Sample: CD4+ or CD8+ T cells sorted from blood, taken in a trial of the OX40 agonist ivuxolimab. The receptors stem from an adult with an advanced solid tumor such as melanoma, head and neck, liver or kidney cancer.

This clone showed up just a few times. The CDR3 reads CASSFHDGMKSGGPHYSGELFF. CDR3 DNA sequence: TGTGCCAGCAGCTTCCATGACGGTATGAAATCGGGAGGGCCACATTACTCCGGGGAGCTGTTTTTT. The chain carries TRBV7-3 and TRBJ2-2; 8 bases line up with TRBD2. This CDR3 is 22 amino acids long. V was pared by 3 bases and J by 6 bases, with 27 bases of the junction left unmatched. The germline CDR1 and CDR2 sequences are SGHTA and FQGTGA.

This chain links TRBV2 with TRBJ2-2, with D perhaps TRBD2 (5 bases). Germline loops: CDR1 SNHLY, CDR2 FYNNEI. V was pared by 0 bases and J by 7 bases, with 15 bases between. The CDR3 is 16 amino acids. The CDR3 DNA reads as TGTGCCAGCAGTGAAGCCCGCCCCGGACTCGTCGGGGAGCTGTTTTTT. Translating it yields CASSEARPGLVGELFF.

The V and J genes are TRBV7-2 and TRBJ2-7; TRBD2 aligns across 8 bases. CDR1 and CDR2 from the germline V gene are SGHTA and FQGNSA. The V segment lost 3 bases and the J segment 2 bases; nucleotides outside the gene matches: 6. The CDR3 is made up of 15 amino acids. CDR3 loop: CASSFRVAGPYEQYF. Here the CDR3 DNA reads TGTGCCAGCAGCTTCAGGGTAGCGGGACCCTACGAGCAGTACTTC.

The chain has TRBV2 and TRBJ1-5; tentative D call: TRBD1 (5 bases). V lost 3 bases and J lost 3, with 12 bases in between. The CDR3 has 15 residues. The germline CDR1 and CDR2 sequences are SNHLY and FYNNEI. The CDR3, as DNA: TGTGCCAGCAGTGATCAGGGCCTTTACAATCAGCCCCAGCATTTT. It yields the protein CASSDQGLYNQPQHF. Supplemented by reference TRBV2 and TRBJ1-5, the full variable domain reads EPEVTQTPSHQVTQMGQEVILRCVPISNHLYFYWYRQILGQKVEFLVSFYNNEISEKSEIFDDQFSVERPDGSNFTLKIRSTKLEDSAMYFCASSDQGLYNQPQHFGDGTRLSIL.

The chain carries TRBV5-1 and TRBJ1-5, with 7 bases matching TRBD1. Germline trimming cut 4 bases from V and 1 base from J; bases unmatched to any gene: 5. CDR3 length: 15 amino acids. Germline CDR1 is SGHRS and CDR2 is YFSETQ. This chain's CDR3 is CASSLDRASNQPQHF. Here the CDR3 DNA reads TGCGCCAGCAGCCTAGACAGGGCCAGCAATCAGCCCCAGCATTTT. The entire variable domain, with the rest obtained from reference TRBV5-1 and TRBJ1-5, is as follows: KAGVTQTPRYLIKTRGQQVTLSCSPISGHRSVSWYQQTPGQGLQFLFEYFSETQRNKGNFPGRFSGRQFSNSRSEMNVSTLELGDSALYLCASSLDRASNQPQHFGDGTRLSIL.

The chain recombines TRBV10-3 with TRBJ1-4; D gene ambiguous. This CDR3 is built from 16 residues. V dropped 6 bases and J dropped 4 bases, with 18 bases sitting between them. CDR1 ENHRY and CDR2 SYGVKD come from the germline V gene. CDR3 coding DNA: TGTGCCATCAGCCCTGGTCTGGACGTTGGTAATGAAAAACTGTTTTTT. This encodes CAISPGLDVGNEKLFF.

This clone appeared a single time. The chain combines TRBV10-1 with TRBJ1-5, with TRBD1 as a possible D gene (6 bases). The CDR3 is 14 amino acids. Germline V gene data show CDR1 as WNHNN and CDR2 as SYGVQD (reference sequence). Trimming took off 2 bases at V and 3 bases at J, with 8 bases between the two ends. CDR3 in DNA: TGCGCCAGCAGTGAGGGGACATACAATCAGCCCCAGCATTTT. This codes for CASSEGTYNQPQHF.

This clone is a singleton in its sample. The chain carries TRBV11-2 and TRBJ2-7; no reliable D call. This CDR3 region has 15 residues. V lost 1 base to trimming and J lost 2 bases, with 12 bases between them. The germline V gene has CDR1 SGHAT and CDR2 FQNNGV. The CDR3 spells CASSLGGAAPYEQYF. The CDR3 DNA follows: TGTGCCAGCAGCTTAGGTGGAGCCGCACCCTACGAGCAGTACTTC.

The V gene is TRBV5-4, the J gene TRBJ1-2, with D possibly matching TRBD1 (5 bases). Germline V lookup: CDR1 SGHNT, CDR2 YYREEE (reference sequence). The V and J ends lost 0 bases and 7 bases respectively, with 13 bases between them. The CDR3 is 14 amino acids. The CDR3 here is CASSLAGREAGYTF. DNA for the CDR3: TGTGCCAGCAGCTTGGCCGGCAGGGAGGCTGGCTACACCTTC.

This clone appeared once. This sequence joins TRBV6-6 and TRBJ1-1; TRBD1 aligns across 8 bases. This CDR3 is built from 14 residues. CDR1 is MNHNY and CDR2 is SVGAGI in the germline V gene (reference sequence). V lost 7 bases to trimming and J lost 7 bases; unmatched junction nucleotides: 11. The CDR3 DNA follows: TGTGCCAGCAACCCCCCGGGACAGGTTCTTGAAGCTTTCTTT. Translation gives CASNPPGQVLEAFF.

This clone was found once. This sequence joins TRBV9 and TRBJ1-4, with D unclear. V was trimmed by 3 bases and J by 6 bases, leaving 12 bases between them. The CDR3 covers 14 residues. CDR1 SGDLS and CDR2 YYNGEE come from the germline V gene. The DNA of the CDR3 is TGTGCCAGCAGCGAGGGCAGCTTGTATGAAAAACTGTTTTTT. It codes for CASSEGSLYEKLFF.

This CDR3 reads CASSLELGNYGYTF. Here the CDR3 DNA reads TGTGCCAGCAGCTTAGAGCTGGGGAACTATGGCTACACCTTC. The chain employs TRBV11-2 and TRBJ1-2; D unclear. Germline lookup yields CDR1 SGHAT and CDR2 FQNNGV. Deletions cut 0 bases from V and 2 bases from J, with 7 bases between. The CDR3 extends over 14 amino acids.

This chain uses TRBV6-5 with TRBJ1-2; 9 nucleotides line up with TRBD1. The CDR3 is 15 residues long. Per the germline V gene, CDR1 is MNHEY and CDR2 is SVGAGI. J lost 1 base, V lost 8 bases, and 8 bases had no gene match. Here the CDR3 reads CASLTRDRDNYGYTF. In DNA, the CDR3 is TGTGCCAGCCTCACCCGGGACAGGGATAACTATGGCTACACCTTC.

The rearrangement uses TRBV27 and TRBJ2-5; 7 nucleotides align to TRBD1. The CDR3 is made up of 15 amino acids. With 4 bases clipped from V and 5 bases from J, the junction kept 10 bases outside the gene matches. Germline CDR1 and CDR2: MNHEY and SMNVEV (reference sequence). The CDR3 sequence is CASSSTGVPWETQYF. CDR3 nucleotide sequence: TGTGCCAGCAGTTCTACAGGGGTTCCTTGGGAGACCCAGTACTTC.

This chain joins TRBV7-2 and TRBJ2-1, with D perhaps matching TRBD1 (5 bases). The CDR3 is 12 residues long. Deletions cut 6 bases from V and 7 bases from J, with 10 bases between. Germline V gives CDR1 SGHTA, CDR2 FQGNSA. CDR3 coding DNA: TGTGCCAGCAGAACCCCAGGGAATGAGCAGTTCTTC. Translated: CASRTPGNEQFF. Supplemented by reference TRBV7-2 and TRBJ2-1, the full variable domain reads GAGVSQSPSNKVTEKGKDVELRCDPISGHTALYWYRQSLGQGLEFLIYFQGNSAPDKSGLPSDRFSAERTGGSVSTLTIQRTQQEDSAVYLCASRTPGNEQFFGPGTRLTVL.

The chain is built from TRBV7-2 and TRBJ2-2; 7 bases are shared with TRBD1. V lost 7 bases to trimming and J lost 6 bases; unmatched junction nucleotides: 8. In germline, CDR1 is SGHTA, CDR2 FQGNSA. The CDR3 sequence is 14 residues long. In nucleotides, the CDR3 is TGTGCCAGCAAGGGACAGTTGCGCTCCGGGGAGCTGTTTTTT. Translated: CASKGQLRSGELFF.

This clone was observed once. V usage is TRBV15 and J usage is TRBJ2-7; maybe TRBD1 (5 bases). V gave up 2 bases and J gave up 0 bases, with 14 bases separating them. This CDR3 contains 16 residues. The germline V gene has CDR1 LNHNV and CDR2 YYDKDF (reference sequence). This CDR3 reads CATSRTRQTSSYEQYF. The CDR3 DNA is TGTGCCACCAGCAGAACCAGACAGACGAGCTCCTACGAGCAGTACTTC.

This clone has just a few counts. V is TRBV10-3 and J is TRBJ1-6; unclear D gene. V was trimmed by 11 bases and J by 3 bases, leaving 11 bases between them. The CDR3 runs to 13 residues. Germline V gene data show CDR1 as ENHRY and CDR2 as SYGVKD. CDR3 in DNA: TGTGCCCTAGCCGCGGACTATAATTCACCCCTCCACTTT. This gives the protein CALAADYNSPLHF.

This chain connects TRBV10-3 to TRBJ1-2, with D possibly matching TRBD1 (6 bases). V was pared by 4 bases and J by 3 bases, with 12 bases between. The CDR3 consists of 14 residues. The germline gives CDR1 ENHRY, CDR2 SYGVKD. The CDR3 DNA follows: TGTGCCATCAGTGTGGGGGGGCTGGACTATGGCTACACCTTC. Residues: CAISVGGLDYGYTF.

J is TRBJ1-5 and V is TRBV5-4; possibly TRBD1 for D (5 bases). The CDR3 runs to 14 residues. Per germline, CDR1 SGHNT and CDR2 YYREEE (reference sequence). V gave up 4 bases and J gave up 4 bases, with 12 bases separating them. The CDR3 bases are TGTGCCAGCAGCCTGGGGGGGAAAAATCAGCCCCAGCATTTT. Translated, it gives CASSLGGKNQPQHF.

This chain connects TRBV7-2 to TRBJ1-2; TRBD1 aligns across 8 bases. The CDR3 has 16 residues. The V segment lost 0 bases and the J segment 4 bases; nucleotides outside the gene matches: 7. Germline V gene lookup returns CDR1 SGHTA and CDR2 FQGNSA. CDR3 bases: TGTGCCAGCAGCTTAGCCGGACAGGGTGTCGGCTATGGCTACACCTTC. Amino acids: CASSLAGQGVGYGYTF.

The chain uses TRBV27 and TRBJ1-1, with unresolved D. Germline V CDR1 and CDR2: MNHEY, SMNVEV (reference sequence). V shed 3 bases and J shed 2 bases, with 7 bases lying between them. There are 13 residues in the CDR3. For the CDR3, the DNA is TGTGCCAGCAGTTTCAATACAAACACTGAAGCTTTCTTT. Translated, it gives CASSFNTNTEAFF.

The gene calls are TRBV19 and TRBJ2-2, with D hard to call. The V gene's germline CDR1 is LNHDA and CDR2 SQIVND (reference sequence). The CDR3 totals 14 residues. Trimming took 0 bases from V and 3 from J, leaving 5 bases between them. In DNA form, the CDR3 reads TGTGCCAGTAGTATAGATGGAGACACCGGGGAGCTGTTTTTT. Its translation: CASSIDGDTGELFF.

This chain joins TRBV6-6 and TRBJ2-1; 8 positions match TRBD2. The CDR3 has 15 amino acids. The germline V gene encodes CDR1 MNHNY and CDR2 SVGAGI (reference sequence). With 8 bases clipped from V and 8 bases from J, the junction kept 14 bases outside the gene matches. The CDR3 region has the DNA TGTGCCAGCTGCGGAGCGGGAGCGTATTGCGATGAGCAGTTCTTC. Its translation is CASCGAGAYCDEQFF.

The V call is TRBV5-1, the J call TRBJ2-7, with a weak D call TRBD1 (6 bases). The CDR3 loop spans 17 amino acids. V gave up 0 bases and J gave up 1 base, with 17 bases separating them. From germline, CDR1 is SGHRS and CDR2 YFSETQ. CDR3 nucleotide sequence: TGCGCCAGCAGCTTGGTCGACAGGTCAATTGGATCCTACGAGCAGTACTTC. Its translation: CASSLVDRSIGSYEQYF.

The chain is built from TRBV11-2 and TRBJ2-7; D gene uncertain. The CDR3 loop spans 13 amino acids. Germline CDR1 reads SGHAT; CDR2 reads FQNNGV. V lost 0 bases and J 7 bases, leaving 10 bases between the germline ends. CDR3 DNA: TGTGCCAGCAGCTTAGAGAGGCTGGGGGAGCAGTACTTC. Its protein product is CASSLERLGEQYF.

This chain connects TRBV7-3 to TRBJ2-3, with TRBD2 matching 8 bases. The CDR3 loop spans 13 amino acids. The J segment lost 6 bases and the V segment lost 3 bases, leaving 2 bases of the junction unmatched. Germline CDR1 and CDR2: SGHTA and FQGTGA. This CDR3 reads CASSFSGIDTQYF. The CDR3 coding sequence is TGTGCCAGCAGCTTTAGCGGGATCGATACGCAGTATTTT.

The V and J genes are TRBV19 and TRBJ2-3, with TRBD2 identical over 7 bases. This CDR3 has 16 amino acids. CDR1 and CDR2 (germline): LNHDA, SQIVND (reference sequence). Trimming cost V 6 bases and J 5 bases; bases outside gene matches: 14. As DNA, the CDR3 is TGTGCCAGTAGCCCTGGTTCGGGACTAACTGGAGATACGCAGTATTTT. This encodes CASSPGSGLTGDTQYF.

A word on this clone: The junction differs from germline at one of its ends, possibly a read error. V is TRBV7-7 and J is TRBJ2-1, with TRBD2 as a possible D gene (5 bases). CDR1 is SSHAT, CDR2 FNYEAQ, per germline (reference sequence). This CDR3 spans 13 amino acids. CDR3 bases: TGTGCTAGCAGCTTAGCGCTGTGGAATGAGCAGTTCTTC. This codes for CASSLALWNEQFF.

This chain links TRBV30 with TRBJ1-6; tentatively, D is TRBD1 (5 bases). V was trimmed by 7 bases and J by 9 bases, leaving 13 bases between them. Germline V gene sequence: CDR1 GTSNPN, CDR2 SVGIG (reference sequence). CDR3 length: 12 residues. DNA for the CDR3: TGTGCCTCTGGCCCAGGGCCTTCACCCCTCCACTTT. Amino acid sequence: CASGPGPSPLHF.